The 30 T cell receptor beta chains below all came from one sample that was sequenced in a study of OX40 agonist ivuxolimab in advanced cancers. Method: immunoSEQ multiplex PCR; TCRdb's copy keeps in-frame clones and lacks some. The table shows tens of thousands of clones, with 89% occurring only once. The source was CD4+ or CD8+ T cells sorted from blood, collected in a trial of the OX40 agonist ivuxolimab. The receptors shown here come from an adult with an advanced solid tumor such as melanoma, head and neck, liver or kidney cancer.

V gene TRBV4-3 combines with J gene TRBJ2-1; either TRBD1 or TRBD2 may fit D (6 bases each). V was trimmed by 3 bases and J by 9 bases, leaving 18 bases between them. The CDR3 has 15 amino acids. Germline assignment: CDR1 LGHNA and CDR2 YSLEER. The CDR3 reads CASSHLRGLGPEQFF. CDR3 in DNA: TGCGCCAGCAGCCATCTCAGGGGACTCGGTCCTGAGCAGTTCTTC.

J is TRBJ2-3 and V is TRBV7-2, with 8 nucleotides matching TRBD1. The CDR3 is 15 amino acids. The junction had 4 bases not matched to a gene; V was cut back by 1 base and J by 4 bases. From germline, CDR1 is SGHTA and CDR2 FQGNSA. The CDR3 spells CASSLGTGKADTQYF. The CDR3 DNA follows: TGTGCCAGCAGCTTAGGGACAGGGAAGGCAGATACGCAGTATTTT.

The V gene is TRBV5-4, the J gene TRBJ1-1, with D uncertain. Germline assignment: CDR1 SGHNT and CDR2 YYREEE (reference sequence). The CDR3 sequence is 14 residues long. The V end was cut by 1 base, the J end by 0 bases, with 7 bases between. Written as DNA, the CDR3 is TGTGCCAGCAGCTTGTTTGGTTTGAACACTGAAGCTTTCTTT. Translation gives CASSLFGLNTEAFF.

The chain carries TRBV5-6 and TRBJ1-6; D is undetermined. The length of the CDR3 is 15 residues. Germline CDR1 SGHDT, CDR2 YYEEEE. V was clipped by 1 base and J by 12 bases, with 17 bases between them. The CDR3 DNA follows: TGTGCCAGCAGCTTGTCCCCCCCGACCGGGGAACCCCTCCACTTT. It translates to CASSLSPPTGEPLHF.

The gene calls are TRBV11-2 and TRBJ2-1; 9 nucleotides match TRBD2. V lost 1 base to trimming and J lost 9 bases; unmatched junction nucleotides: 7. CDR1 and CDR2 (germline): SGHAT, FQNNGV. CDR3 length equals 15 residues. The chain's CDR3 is CASSLGAGGPGEQFF. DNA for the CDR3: TGTGCCAGCAGCTTAGGTGCGGGAGGGCCAGGTGAGCAGTTCTTC.

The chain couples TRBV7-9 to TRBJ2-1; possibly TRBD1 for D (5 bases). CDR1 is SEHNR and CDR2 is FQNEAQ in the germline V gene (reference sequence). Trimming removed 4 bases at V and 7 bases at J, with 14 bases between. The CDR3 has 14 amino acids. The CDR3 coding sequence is TGTGCCAGCAGCTCGTTACGTACAGGTAATGAGCAGTTCTTC. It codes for CASSSLRTGNEQFF. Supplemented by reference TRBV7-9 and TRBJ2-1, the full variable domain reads DTGVSQNPRHKITKRGQNVTFRCDPISEHNRLYWYRQTLGQGPEFLTYFQNEAQLEKSRLLSDRFSAERPKGSFSTLEIQRTEQGDSAMYLCASSSLRTGNEQFFGPGTRLTVL.

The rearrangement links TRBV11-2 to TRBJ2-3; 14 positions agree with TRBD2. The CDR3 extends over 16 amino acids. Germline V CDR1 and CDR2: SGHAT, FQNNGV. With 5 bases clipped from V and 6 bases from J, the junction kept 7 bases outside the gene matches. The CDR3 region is CASSAGLAGDVDTQYF. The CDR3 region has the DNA TGTGCCAGCAGCGCGGGACTAGCGGGGGATGTGGATACGCAGTATTTT.

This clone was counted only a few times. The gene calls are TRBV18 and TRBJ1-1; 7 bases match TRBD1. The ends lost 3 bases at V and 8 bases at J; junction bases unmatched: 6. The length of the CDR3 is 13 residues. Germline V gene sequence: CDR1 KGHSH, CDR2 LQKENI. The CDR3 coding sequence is TGTGCCAGCTCACCGGGACAGACTTTGGAAGCTTTCTTT. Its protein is CASSPGQTLEAFF.

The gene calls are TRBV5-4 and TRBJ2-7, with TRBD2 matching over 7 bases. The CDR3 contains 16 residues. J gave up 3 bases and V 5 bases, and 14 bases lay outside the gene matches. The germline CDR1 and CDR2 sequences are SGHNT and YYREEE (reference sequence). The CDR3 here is CASSPASTGGFYEQYF. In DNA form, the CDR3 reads TGTGCCAGCAGTCCTGCCTCTACGGGGGGATTCTACGAGCAGTACTTC. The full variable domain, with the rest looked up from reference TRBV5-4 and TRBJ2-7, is ETGVTQSPTHLIKTRGQQVTLRCSSQSGHNTVSWYQQALGQGPQFIFQYYREEENGRGNFPPRFSGLQFPNYSSELNVNALELDDSALYLCASSPASTGGFYEQYFGPGTRLTVT.

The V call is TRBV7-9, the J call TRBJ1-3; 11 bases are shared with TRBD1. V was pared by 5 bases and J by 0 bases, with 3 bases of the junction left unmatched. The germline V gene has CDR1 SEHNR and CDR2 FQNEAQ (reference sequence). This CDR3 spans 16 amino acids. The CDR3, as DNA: TGTGCCAGCAGCCGGGACAGGGGGGACTCTGGAAACACCATATATTTT. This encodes CASSRDRGDSGNTIYF.

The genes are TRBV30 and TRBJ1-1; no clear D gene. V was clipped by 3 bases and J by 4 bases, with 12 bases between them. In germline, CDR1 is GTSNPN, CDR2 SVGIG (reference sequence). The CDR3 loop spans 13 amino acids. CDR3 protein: CAWSRAGGTEAFF. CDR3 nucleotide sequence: TGTGCCTGGAGCCGGGCGGGAGGCACTGAAGCTTTCTTT.

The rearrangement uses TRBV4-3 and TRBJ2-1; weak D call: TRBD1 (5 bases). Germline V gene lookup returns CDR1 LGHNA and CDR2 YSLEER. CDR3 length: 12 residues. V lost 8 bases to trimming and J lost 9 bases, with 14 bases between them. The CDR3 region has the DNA TGCGCCAGCGGCCTGACAGAAGGTGAGCAGTTCTTC. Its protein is CASGLTEGEQFF.

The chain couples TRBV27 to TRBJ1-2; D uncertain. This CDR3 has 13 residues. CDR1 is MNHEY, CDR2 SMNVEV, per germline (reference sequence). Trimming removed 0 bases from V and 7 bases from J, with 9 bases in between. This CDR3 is CASSLSLTTGYTF. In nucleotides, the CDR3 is TGTGCCAGCAGTTTATCCTTAACGACTGGCTACACCTTC.

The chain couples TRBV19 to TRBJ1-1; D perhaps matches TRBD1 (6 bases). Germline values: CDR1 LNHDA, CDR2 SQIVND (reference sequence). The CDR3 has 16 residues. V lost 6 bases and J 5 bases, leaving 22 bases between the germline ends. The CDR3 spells CASRPRGLRISTEAFF. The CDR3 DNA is TGTGCCAGTAGGCCCAGGGGCCTAAGGATATCAACTGAAGCTTTCTTT.

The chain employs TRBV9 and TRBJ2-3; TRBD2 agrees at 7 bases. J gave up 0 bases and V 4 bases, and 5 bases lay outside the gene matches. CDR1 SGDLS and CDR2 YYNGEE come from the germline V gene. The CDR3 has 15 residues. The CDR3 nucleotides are TGTGCCAGCAGCCCCCCCGGGGGGAGCACAGATACGCAGTATTTT. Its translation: CASSPPGGSTDTQYF.

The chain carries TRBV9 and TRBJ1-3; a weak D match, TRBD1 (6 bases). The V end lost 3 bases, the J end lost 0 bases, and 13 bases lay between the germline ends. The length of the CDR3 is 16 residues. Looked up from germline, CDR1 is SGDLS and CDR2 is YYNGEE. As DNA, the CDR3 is TGTGCCAGCAGCGCACCACAGGGACTCTCTGGAAACACCATATATTTT. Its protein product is CASSAPQGLSGNTIYF.

CDR3 sequence: CASSTGGTLLNTEAFF. DNA of the CDR3: TGTGCCAGCAGCACCGGGGGCACACTATTGAACACTGAAGCTTTCTTT. The V call is TRBV9, the J call TRBJ1-1, with D possibly matching TRBD1 (6 bases). Germline V gene data show CDR1 as SGDLS and CDR2 as YYNGEE. Trimming left V 4 bases short and J 0 bases short, with 16 bases between. The CDR3 is 16 residues long.

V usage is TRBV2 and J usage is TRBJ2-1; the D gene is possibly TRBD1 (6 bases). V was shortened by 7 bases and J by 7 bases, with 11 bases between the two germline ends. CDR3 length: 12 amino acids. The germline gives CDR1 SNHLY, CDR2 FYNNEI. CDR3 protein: CASTLTGNEQFF. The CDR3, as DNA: TGTGCCAGCACTCTTACAGGGAATGAGCAGTTCTTC.

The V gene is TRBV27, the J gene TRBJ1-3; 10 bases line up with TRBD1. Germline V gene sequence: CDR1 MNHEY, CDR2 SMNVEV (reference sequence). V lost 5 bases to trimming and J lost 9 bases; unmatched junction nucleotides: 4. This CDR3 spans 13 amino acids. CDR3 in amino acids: CASSMRTGGTIYF. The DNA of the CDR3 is TGTGCCAGCAGTATGCGGACAGGGGGCACCATATATTTT.

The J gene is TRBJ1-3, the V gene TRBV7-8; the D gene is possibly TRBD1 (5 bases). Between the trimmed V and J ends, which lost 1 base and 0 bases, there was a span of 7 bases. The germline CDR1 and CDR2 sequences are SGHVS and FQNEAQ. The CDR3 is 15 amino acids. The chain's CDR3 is CASSLEGVSGNTIYF. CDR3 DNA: TGTGCCAGCAGCTTAGAAGGGGTCTCTGGAAACACCATATATTTT. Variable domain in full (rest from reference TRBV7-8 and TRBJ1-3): GAGVSQSPRYKVAKRGQDVALRCDPISGHVSLFWYQQALGQGPEFLTYFQNEAQLDKSGLPSDRFFAERPEGSVSTLKIQRTQQEDSAVYLCASSLEGVSGNTIYFGEGSWLTVV.

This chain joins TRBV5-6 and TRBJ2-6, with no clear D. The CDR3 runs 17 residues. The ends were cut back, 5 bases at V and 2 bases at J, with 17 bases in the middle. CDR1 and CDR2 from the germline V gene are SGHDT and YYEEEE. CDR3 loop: CASRLDLNSPGANVLTF. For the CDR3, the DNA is TGTGCCAGCAGGCTGGATCTAAACTCCCCTGGGGCCAACGTCCTGACTTTC.

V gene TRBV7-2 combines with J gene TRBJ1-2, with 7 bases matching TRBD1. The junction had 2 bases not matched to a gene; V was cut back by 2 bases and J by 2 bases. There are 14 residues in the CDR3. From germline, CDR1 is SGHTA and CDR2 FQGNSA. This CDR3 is CASSLRDRNYGYTF. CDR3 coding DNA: TGTGCCAGCAGCTTACGGGACAGAAACTATGGCTACACCTTC.

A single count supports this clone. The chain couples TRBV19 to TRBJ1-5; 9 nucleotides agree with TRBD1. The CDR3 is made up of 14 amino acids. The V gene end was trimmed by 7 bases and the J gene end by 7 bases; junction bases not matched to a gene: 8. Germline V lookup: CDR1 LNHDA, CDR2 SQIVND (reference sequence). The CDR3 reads CASMGQGGRQPQHF. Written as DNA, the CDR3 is TGTGCCAGTATGGGACAGGGAGGGAGGCAGCCCCAGCATTTT.

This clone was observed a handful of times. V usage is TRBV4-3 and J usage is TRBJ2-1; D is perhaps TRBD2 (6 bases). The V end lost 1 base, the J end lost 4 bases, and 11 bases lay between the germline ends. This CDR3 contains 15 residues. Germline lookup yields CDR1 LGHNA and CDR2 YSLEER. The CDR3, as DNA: TGCGCCAGCAGCCAAGCGTGGGGGGTTTACAATGAGCAGTTCTTC. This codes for CASSQAWGVYNEQFF.

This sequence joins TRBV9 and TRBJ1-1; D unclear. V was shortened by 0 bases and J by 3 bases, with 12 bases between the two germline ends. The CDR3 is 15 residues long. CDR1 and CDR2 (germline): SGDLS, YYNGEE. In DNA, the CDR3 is TGTGCCAGCAGCGTAGGTAGAATCCTTGACACTGAAGCTTTCTTT. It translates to CASSVGRILDTEAFF.

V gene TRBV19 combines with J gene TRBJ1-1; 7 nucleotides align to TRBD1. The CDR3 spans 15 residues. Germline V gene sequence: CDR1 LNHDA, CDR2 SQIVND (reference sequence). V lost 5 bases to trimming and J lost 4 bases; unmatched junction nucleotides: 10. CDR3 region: CASSPGTEGATEAFF. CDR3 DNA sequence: TGTGCCAGTAGTCCCGGGACAGAAGGAGCCACTGAAGCTTTCTTT.

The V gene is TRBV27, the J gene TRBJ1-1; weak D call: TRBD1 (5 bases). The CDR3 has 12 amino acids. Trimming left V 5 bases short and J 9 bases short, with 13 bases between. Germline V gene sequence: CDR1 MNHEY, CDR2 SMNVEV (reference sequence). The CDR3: CASSPGEGQAFF. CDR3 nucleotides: TGTGCCAGCAGTCCGGGCGAGGGGCAAGCTTTCTTT.

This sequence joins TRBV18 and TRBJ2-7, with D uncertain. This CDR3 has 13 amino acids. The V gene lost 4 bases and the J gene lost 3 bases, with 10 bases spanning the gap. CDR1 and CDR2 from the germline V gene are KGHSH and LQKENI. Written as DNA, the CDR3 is TGTGCCAGCTCACAAGACTTAATCTACGAGCAGTACTTC. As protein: CASSQDLIYEQYF.

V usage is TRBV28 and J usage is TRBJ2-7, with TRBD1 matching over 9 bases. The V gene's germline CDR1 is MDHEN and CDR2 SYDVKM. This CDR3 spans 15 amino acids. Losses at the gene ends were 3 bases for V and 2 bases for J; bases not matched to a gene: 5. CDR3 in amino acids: CASSFWTGAAYEQYF. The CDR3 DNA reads TGTGCCAGCAGTTTTTGGACAGGGGCCGCCTACGAGCAGTACTTC.

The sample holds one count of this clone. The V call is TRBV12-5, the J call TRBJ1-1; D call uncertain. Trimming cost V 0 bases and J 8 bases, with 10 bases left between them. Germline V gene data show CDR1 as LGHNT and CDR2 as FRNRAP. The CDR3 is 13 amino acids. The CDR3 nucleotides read TGTGCTAGTGGTTTGGTTGTGTCAAACGAAGCTTTCTTT. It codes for CASGLVVSNEAFF.